The rows below give T cell receptor beta chains drawn from one sample of a study of blood T cell repertoires in COVID-19. The method was immunoSEQ multiplex PCR; TCRdb's version includes in-frame clones alone and lacks a portion of them. Of approximately 250,000 clones listed, over 70% are singletons. Sequencing was done on a sample of peripheral blood. The receptors come from a woman in her 70s with COVID-19, enrolled during active disease. Each CDR3 is given with its conserved first and last residue. The D gene is left open where the match is weak. Clone size is shown for a subset of rows, as once, few, many or a class of expanded clone.

v_gene	d_gene	j_gene	abundance	CDR3nt	CDR3aa
TRBV29-1	TRBD1	TRBJ2-3	once	TGCAGCTACCGACAGGGAAGCACAGATACGCAGTATTTT	CSYRQGSTDTQYF
TRBV19	TRBD2	TRBJ2-1	.	TGTGCCAGTAGTAAAATATTAGCGGGAGGTCGGTACAATGAGCAGTTCTTC	CASSKILAGGRYNEQFF
TRBV30	.	TRBJ1-5	.	TGTGCCTGGAGTGTACCGTGGGGCCCTAGGAGCAATCAGCCCCAGCATTTT	CAWSVPWGPRSNQPQHF
TRBV3-1/TRBV3-2	.	TRBJ1-1	.	TGTGCCAGCAGTTCAACCCGGACATCTGAAGCTTTCTTT	CASSSTRTSEAFF
TRBV6-6	TRBD1	TRBJ1-6	.	TGTGCCAGCAGTTCCGCCCGGACAGGGGGAAATTCACCCCTCCACTTT	CASSSARTGGNSPLHF
TRBV5-5	TRBD1	TRBJ1-4	.	TGTGCCAGCAGCCCGGGACAGGGTTATGAAAAACTGTTTTTT	CASSPGQGYEKLFF
TRBV5-4	.	TRBJ1-6	once	TGTGCCAGCAGCTTGGGGCAGGGGCTTACTTCACCCCTCCACTTT	CASSLGQGLTSPLHF
TRBV7-9	.	TRBJ1-1	few	TGTGCCAGCAGCCACACCAAGATGGGCAGATCTAACACTGAAGCTTTCTTT	CASSHTKMGRSNTEAFF
TRBV5-1	TRBD2	TRBJ2-7	.	TGCGCCAGCAGCAGGACTAGCGGGTACGAGCAGTACTTC	CASSRTSGYEQYF
TRBV19	.	TRBJ1-2	.	TGTGCCAGTAGTACCTATTTACAGGACGGAGATAACTATGGCTACACCTTC	CASSTYLQDGDNYGYTF
TRBV4-2	.	TRBJ1-2	.	TGTGCCAGCAGCCAAGTTTCTGAGAGAAACTATGGCTACACCTTC	CASSQVSERNYGYTF
TRBV19	TRBD2	TRBJ2-3	.	TGTGCCAGTAGTACCCTAGCGGATAGCACAGATACGCAGTATTTT	CASSTLADSTDTQYF
TRBV18	TRBD1	TRBJ1-2	.	TGTGCCAGCTCACCGAGGACAGGGAACACCCTGATAGTAGGCTACACCTTC	CASSPRTGNTLIVGYTF
TRBV30	.	TRBJ2-6	.	TGTGCCTGGAGCCAGGGCCTCTCTGGGGCCAACGTCCTGACTTTC	CAWSQGLSGANVLTF
TRBV3-1/TRBV3-2	TRBD2	TRBJ2-2	.	TGTGCCAGCAGCCCGCGGACTAGCGGGAACACCGGGGAGCTGTTTTTT	CASSPRTSGNTGELFF
TRBV7-3	.	TRBJ2-1	.	TGTGCCAGCAGCTTAAGGCAGGGGGGCAATGAGCAGTTCTTC	CASSLRQGGNEQFF
TRBV24-1	.	TRBJ1-5	.	TGTGCCACCAGTGACAAGAGGCACCCCAATCAGCCCCAGCATTTT	CATSDKRHPNQPQHF
TRBV30	.	TRBJ2-5	.	TGTGCCTGGAGTGGACTATCGGCACGCCAAGAGACCCAGTACTTC	CAWSGLSARQETQYF
TRBV2	TRBD1	TRBJ2-7	.	TGTGCCAGCACCCATGGACAGGGGGCCTACGAGCAGTACTTC	CASTHGQGAYEQYF
TRBV2	.	TRBJ1-5	.	TGTGCCAGCAGAGAACAGGTCTGGCAGCCCCAGCATTTT	CASREQVWQPQHF
TRBV6-5	.	TRBJ2-3	.	TGTGCCAGCAGAACTCGGGCAGATACGCAGTATTTT	CASRTRADTQYF
TRBV28	.	TRBJ1-4	.	TGTGCCAGCAGACAAGACAGGAATGAAAAACTGTTTTTT	CASRQDRNEKLFF
TRBV15	.	TRBJ1-5	.	TGTGCCACCAGCAGAGAATTGGACAGACGGAATCAGCCCCAGCATTTT	CATSRELDRRNQPQHF
TRBV19	TRBD2	TRBJ2-7	once	TGTGCCAGTAGTCGGGCAGGGAGTGGCGGGAGCTACGAGCAGTACTTC	CASSRAGSGGSYEQYF
TRBV6-5	.	TRBJ2-7	.	TGTGCCAGCAGCCAACAGGGTGACGAGCAGTACTTC	CASSQQGDEQYF
TRBV25-1	.	TRBJ1-1	once	TGTGCCAGCAGTGAAATCCCTCCTGAAGCTTTCTTT	CASSEIPPEAFF
TRBV6-6	.	TRBJ1-5	.	TGTGCCAGCAGTTTTCTGCAGGGAAATCAGCCCCAGCATTTT	CASSFLQGNQPQHF
TRBV9	TRBD2	TRBJ2-7	.	TGTGCCAGCAGCGCGGGGACTAGCGGGAGATACGAGCAGTACTTC	CASSAGTSGRYEQYF
TRBV5-5	TRBD1	TRBJ1-1	few	TGTGCCAGCAGCTTTCAGGGGGGCTTTACTGAAGCTTTCTTT	CASSFQGGFTEAFF
TRBV11-3	TRBD1	TRBJ1-5	.	TGTGCCAGCGCTGGGACAGGAGGTCAGCCCCAGCATTTT	CASAGTGGQPQHF
TRBV7-3	TRBD1	TRBJ1-2	.	TGTGCCAGCAGCTTAGGACAGGGGGCGTCCGGCTACACCTTC	CASSLGQGASGYTF
TRBV2	TRBD1	TRBJ1-5	.	TGTGCCAGCAGTGATTCGGCAGGGGGGTTTGGGCAGCCCCAGCATTTT	CASSDSAGGFGQPQHF
TRBV5-1	TRBD1	TRBJ1-1	few	TGCGCCAGCAGACACGAACAGGGGGAATACACTGAAGCTTTCTTT	CASRHEQGEYTEAFF
TRBV4-1	TRBD2	TRBJ2-2	.	TGCGCCAGCAGCCCGCGGGAGGCGCCTCCGGTCCCCGGGGAGCTGTTTTTT	CASSPREAPPVPGELFF
TRBV5-6	.	TRBJ1-6	.	TGTGCCAGCAGCTTGTTACAGAGCTCCTATAATTCACCCCTCCACTTT	CASSLLQSSYNSPLHF
TRBV3-1/TRBV3-2	TRBD1	TRBJ2-3	.	TGTGCCAGCAGCCAAGATCGAGGGACAGACACAGATACGCAGTATTTT	CASSQDRGTDTDTQYF
TRBV3-1/TRBV3-2	TRBD2	TRBJ2-3	.	TGTGCCAGCAGCCGTCAGACTAGCGGGAGTGCAGATACGCAGTATTTT	CASSRQTSGSADTQYF
TRBV27	.	TRBJ2-2	once	TGTGCCAGCAGTTATCTAGCCGCGAACACCGGGGAGCTGTTTTTT	CASSYLAANTGELFF
TRBV5-6	.	TRBJ2-3	.	TGTGCCAGCAGCTCAACAGGGCCAGATACGCAGTATTTT	CASSSTGPDTQYF
TRBV5-6	TRBD2	TRBJ2-1	.	TGTGCCAGCAGCTATCGGACTAGCGGGAGTAACTACAATGAGCAGTTCTTC	CASSYRTSGSNYNEQFF
TRBV30	.	TRBJ2-7	.	TGTGCCTGGGGGGGCAGGGAAGACGAGCAGTACTTC	CAWGGREDEQYF
TRBV21-1	.	TRBJ2-5	.	TGTGCCAGCAGGAAAGAACGTTCTAAAGAGACCCAGTACTTC	CASRKERSKETQYF
TRBV3-1/TRBV3-2	TRBD1	TRBJ1-5	once	TGTGCCAGCAGCCAAGGACAGGGGGGTAATCAGCCCCAGCATTTT	CASSQGQGGNQPQHF
TRBV4-3	TRBD2	TRBJ2-2	.	TGCGCCAGCAGCCAAGGAACTAGCGGTAACACCGGGGAGCTGTTTTTT	CASSQGTSGNTGELFF
TRBV13	TRBD1	TRBJ2-1	.	TGTGCCAGCAGCTCCAGGACAGGTAGGAATGAGCAGTTCTTC	CASSSRTGRNEQFF